Listed below are T cell receptor beta chains from one sample, sequenced in a study of post-analysis software for immune sequencing data. TCRdb fed the PCR reads into MiXCR, producing one record per CDR3 protein. Of over 150,000 distinct CDR3 sequences listed, roughly 40% are singletons. The sequenced sample was blood, obtained after autologous hematopoietic stem cell transplantation. The receptors come from a girl aged 5-17 years with multiple sclerosis. CDR3s include the opening cysteine and the closing phenylalanine or tryptophan. A D gene is named only where the DNA matches it firmly. Clone size is given for some rows only: seen once, a few or many times, or a class if the clone is expanded.

d_gene | j_gene | v_gene | abundance | CDR3nt | CDR3aa
- | TRBJ2-3 | TRBV7-9 | once | TGTGCCAGCAGCTTAGTCCGGACACAAGACACAGATACGCAGTATTTT | CASSLVRTQDTDTQYF
TRBD2 | TRBJ2-1 | TRBV24-1 | - | TGTGCCACCAGTGATTCCTTCGGGGAGGGCTACTACAATGAGCAGTTCTTC | CATSDSFGEGYYNEQFF
TRBD2 | TRBJ2-1 | TRBV12-3/TRBV12-4 | few | TGTGCCAGCAGTTCGACGACTAGCGGGATCTCTCGGGTGAATGAGCAGTTCTTC | CASSSTTSGISRVNEQFF
- | TRBJ2-3 | TRBV6-5 | many | TGTGCCAGCACCCCTACCGGGCGCGATACGCAGTATTTT | CASTPTGRDTQYF
TRBD1 | TRBJ2-3 | TRBV29-1 | - | TGCAGCACATCGGGACAGGGTCCTTCAGATACGCAGTATTTT | CSTSGQGPSDTQYF
TRBD2 | TRBJ2-3 | TRBV20-1 | many | TGCAGTGCTACCCTAGCGGGACCCACAGATACGCAGTATTTT | CSATLAGPTDTQYF
TRBD2 | TRBJ2-3 | TRBV27 | - | TGTGCCAGCAGTCGGCGGAGCGGGAGAACAGATACGCAGTATTTT | CASSRRSGRTDTQYF
TRBD2 | TRBJ2-1 | TRBV20-1 | - | TGCAGTGCTGGGGGCCAGGGACTAGCGGGAGTTGGAAATGAGCAGTTCTTC | CSAGGQGLAGVGNEQFF
- | TRBJ2-5 | TRBV7-2 | - | TGTGCCAGCAGCTTAGCGGCAGGGAGTGGGGCCCAGTACTTC | CASSLAAGSGAQYF
TRBD1 | TRBJ1-2 | TRBV29-1 | few | TGCAGCGACCGACAGGGGAACTATGGCTACACCTTC | CSDRQGNYGYTF
- | TRBJ2-1 | TRBV7-8 | - | TGTGCCAGCAGCTCTGGACCGCACAGAGAGCAGTTCTTC | CASSSGPHREQFF
- | TRBJ1-2 | TRBV5-6 | - | TGTGCCAGCAGCTCCGGACCTAAATCCTATGGCTACACCTTC | CASSSGPKSYGYTF
- | TRBJ2-2 | TRBV6-5 | few | TGTGCCAGCAGCCGATCCACACAGGTGCACACCGGGGAGCTGTTTTTT | CASSRSTQVHTGELFF
- | TRBJ1-2 | TRBV28 | - | TGTGCCAGCAGCGTTGGGGCACAAAGAGCTAACTATGGCTACACCTTC | CASSVGAQRANYGYTF
- | TRBJ2-6 | TRBV20-1 | - | TGCAGTGCTAGAGTACAAGGGACTGGGGCCAACGTCCTGACTTTC | CSARVQGTGANVLTF
TRBD1 | TRBJ2-6 | TRBV20-1 | - | TGCAGTGCTAGGCCGGGACAGAGCTCTGGGACCAACGTCCTGACTTTC | CSARPGQSSGTNVLTF
- | TRBJ2-7 | TRBV6-1 | few | TGTGCCAGCAGTGAAGCGCTGGGGGGACATCAGTACGAGCAGTACTTC | CASSEALGGHQYEQYF
TRBD2 | TRBJ2-4 | TRBV20-1 | - | TGCAGTGCTAGCCAGAGGCGGGGGGACAAAAACATTCAGTACTTC | CSASQRRGDKNIQYF
- | TRBJ2-7 | TRBV27 | - | TGTGCCAGCAGTCCCGAGGACAGCACCCAGCAGTACTTC | CASSPEDSTQQYF
TRBD2 | TRBJ2-1 | TRBV12-3/TRBV12-4 | few | TGTGCCAGCACCACGATGGGCGGGAGCTACTACAATGAGCAGTTCTTC | CASTTMGGSYYNEQFF
TRBD2 | TRBJ2-4 | TRBV28 | many | TGTGCCAGCAGTTCTAGCGGCTTAGCCAAAAACATTCAGTACTTC | CASSSSGLAKNIQYF
TRBD1 | TRBJ1-5 | TRBV28 | - | TGTGCCAGCAGTTCCCTAAGACAGGGGGTTGCAAATCAGCCCCAGCATTTT | CASSSLRQGVANQPQHF
TRBD1 | TRBJ2-5 | TRBV20-1 | - | TGCAGTGCTAGAGGGGGACAGGTCCAAGAGACCCAGTACTTC | CSARGGQVQETQYF
- | TRBJ1-5 | TRBV6-1 | few | TGTGCCAGCAGTCTCCCTCCTGCCTGGGTTGAGCCCCAGCATTTT | CASSLPPAWVEPQHF
- | TRBJ2-5 | TRBV20-1 | - | TGCAGTGCTCGAAGGGGGGAGGGGTGCCAAGAGACCCAGTACTTC | CSARRGEGCQETQYF
TRBD2 | TRBJ2-1 | TRBV5-1 | few | TGCGCCAGCCGCTCGGATAGAACTAGCGGGAGGTTTTACAATGAGCAGTTCTTC | CASRSDRTSGRFYNEQFF
- | TRBJ2-5 | TRBV28 | - | TGTGCCAGCAGAGGGGTCGGGGAGACCCAGTACTTC | CASRGVGETQYF
TRBD2 | TRBJ2-7 | TRBV20-1 | few | TGCAGTGCTAGACCCGGGGGACTAGCGGGCACCTACGAGCAGTACTTC | CSARPGGLAGTYEQYF
TRBD2 | TRBJ2-7 | TRBV10-3 | many | TGTGCCATCAGGACTAGCGGGAAGTACGAGCAGTACTTC | CAIRTSGKYEQYF
TRBD2 | TRBJ2-1 | TRBV20-1 | - | TGCAGTGCCCAAGCGGGAGGGCCCAGCAATGAGCAGTTCTTC | CSAQAGGPSNEQFF
TRBD2 | TRBJ2-3 | TRBV6-6 | few | TGTGCCAGCAGTCCGTCGCCAGCGGGGAGCACAGATACGCAGTATTTT | CASSPSPAGSTDTQYF
TRBD2 | TRBJ2-1 | TRBV6-6 | - | TGTGCCAGCAGTTACCGGGGGAGGGCCTACAATGAGCAGTTCTTC | CASSYRGRAYNEQFF
TRBD1 | TRBJ1-2 | TRBV7-9 | - | TGTGCCAGCAGCCTCCCTTGGGGACAGGGGGAAGGCGGCTACACCTTC | CASSLPWGQGEGGYTF
- | TRBJ2-5 | TRBV6-6 | few | TGTGCCAGCAGTCCCCAGGGGACCCAGTACTTC | CASSPQGTQYF
- | TRBJ1-2 | TRBV29-1 | few | TGCAGCGTTGACGGGGGGAACTATGGCTACACCTTC | CSVDGGNYGYTF
- | TRBJ2-3 | TRBV4-2 | few | TGTGCCAGCAGCCAAGATACAGAGACAGATACGCAGTATTTT | CASSQDTETDTQYF
TRBD1 | TRBJ1-2 | TRBV20-1 | many | TGCAGTGCTGACCCCGGGACAGGGGGCGTTGGCTACACCTTC | CSADPGTGGVGYTF
TRBD2 | TRBJ2-1 | TRBV6-5 | once | TGTGCCAGCAGTTACCACTGGCTAGCGGGATATGAGCAGTTCTTC | CASSYHWLAGYEQFF
- | TRBJ2-5 | TRBV7-2 | - | TGTGCCAGCAGCCCCACAACGGCGGACTCGGGAGAGACCCAGTACTTC | CASSPTTADSGETQYF
TRBD2 | TRBJ2-5 | TRBV28 | many | TGTGCCAGCAGCCAAGGTAGCGGGAGCCTACAAGAGACCCAGTACTTC | CASSQGSGSLQETQYF
TRBD2 | TRBJ2-5 | TRBV20-1 | - | TGCAGTGCTAGAGACATCTTTAGCGGGGCCTCCGAGACCCAGTACTTC | CSARDIFSGASETQYF
- | TRBJ2-7 | TRBV7-2 | few | TGTGCCAGCAGCTTTGTAGCCTACGAGCAGTACTTC | CASSFVAYEQYF
- | TRBJ2-1 | TRBV5-6 | few | TGTGCCAGCAGCGGAATCCGGCTCGCCTACAATGAGCAGTTCTTC | CASSGIRLAYNEQFF
- | TRBJ2-5 | TRBV6-5 | few | TGTGCCAGCAGTCGGGCGGGAGAGACCCAGTACTTC | CASSRAGETQYF